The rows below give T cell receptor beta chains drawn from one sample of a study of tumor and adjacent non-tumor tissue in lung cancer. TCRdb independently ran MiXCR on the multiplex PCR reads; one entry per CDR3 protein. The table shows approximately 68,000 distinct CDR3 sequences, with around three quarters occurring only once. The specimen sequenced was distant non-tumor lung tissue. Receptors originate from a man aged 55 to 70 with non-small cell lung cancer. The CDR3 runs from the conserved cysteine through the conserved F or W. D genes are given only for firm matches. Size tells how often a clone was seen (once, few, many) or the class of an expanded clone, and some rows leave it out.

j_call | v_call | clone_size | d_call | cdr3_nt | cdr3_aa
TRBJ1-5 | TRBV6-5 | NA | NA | TGTGCCAGCAATAAACAAGGGGACACGAGGAATCAGCCCCAGCATTTT | CASNKQGDTRNQPQHF
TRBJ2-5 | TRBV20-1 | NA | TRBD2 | TGCAGTGTTAGAGGGCTAGCGGAAGAGGCCCAGTACTTC | CSVRGLAEEAQYF
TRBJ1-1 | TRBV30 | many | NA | TGTGCCTGGAGTCCTCCGGGGGGCGAAGCTTTCTTT | CAWSPPGGEAFF
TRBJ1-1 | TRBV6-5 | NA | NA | TGTCCTAGCAGTTACGGTGGTCAGGTGTCCACTGAAGCTTTCTTT | CPSSYGGQVSTEAFF
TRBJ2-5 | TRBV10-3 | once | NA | TGTGCCATCAGTGAGTCGCAAGGGCTGGACCAGTACTTC | CAISESQGLDQYF
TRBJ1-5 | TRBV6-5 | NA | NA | TGTGCCAGCAGGCCGCGCCTACCCGTGGAGCCCCAGCATTTT | CASRPRLPVEPQHF
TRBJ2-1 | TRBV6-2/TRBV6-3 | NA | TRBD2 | TGTGCCAGCAATTACAATATACGCGGGAGTTTCCCCCTTGAGCAATTCTTC | CASNYNIRGSFPLEQFF
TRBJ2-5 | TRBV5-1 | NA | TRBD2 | TGCGCCAGCAGCTTGTATCCCAGCGGGAGAGTCCAAAATCAAGAGACCCAGTACTTC | CASSLYPSGRVQNQETQYF
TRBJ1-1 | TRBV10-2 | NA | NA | TGCGCCAGTAGGGGCAGGAACACTGAAGCTTTCTTT | CASRGRNTEAFF
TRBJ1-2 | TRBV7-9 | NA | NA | TGTGCCAGCAGCTTATGGATGGCGCCCCTTGGCTACACCTTC | CASSLWMAPLGYTF
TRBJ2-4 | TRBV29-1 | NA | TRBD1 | TGCATTGTTGAGGATGTGACAGGGAAAAACATTCAGTACTTC | CIVEDVTGKNIQYF
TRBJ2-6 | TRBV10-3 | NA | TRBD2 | TGTGCCATCAGTGAATATGGGACTAGCGGGAGGGACTCTGGGGTCAACGTCCCCACTTTC | CAISEYGTSGRDSGVNVPTF
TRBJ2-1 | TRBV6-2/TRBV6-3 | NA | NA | TGTGCCATCAGCATCCGGGGCCGGGATGAGCAGTTCTTC | CAISIRGRDEQFF
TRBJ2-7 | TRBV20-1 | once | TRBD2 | TGCAGTGCTACAGGGACTAGCGGGAGATCTGAGGAGCAGTACTTC | CSATGTSGRSEEQYF
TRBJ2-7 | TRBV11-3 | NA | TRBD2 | TGTGCCAGCAGCTGGACTAGCGGGACCTCCTACGAGCAGTACTTC | CASSWTSGTSYEQYF
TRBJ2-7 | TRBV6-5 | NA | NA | TGTGCCAGCAGTAGCACCCGGTCCTCGTATGAGCAGTACTTC | CASSSTRSSYEQYF
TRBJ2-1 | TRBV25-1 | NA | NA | TGTGCCAGCAGTGTATATTCCAACAATGAGCAGTTCTTC | CASSVYSNNEQFF
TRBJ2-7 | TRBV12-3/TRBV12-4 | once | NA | TGTGCCAGCAGTCCCGGGTCAGGTGGTCTCGAGCAATACTTC | CASSPGSGGLEQYF
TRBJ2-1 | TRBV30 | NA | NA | TGTCCGTGGACGTTCCTCTACAATGAGCAGTTCTTC | CPWTFLYNEQFF
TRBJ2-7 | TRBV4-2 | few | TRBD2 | TGTACTAGCAGCCAGGCGGTGGGGCGGGAGCGTCTAAACGAGCAGTACTTC | CTSSQAVGRERLNEQYF
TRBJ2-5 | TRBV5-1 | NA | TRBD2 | TGCACCAGCAGGGCGACTTGCGGGAGTGGTGAGACCCAGTACTTC | CTSRATCGSGETQYF
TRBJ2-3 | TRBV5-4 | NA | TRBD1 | TGTGCCAACAGGACCCTAGAGGGGGCATCCACAAATACGCAGTATTTT | CANRTLEGASTNTQYF
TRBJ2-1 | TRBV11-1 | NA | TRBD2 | TGTGCCAGCAGCCCCGGGACTAGCGGCGACAATGAGCAGTTCTTC | CASSPGTSGDNEQFF
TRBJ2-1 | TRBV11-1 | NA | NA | TGTGCCAGCAGCGAAGGTTATGACAATGAGCAGTCCTTC | CASSEGYDNEQSF
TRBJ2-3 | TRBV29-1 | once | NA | TGCAGCGTCACAGGGACCTTAGTCACAGATATGCAGTATTTT | CSVTGTLVTDMQYF
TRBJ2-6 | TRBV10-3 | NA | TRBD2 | TGTACCATCAGTGAACATGGGACTAGAGGGAGGGACTCTGGAGCCAACGTCCTGACTTTC | CTISEHGTRGRDSGANVLTF
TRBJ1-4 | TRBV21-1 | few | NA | TGTGCCAGCAGCAAAGATGAGGAAGAGGGCTGGGATGAAAAACTGTTTTTT | CASSKDEEEGWDEKLFF
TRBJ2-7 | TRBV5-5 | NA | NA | TGTTCCAGCAGCTTGGGTTACAGAACCTACGAGCAATACTTC | CSSSLGYRTYEQYF
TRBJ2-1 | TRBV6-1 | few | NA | TGTGCCAGCAGTGAACTACAGGGAAGGGGTCGGAATGAGCAATTCTTC | CASSELQGRGRNEQFF
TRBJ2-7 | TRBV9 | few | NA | TGTGCCAGCAGCGTGGAGGCCGGGACCTCGATCGACGAGCAGTACTTC | CASSVEAGTSIDEQYF
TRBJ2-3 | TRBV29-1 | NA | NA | TGCAGCATTGGTCGGGGGGCAGGCCAGCCCCAGTATTTT | CSIGRGAGQPQYF